This TCR beta chain was captured by sequencing in a study of Ad26.COV2.S vaccination and SARS-CoV-2 variants. Study information: The COV1001 Ad26.COV2.S trial arm included the donor. Study-level findings and limits: Vaccinees displayed broader spike-specific TCR repertoires than placebo recipients.

Of note for this clone: Its antigen is not known.

The treatment here: about 20 received Ad26.COV2.S at low or high dose, single or two shots; about 5 received placebo; per-sample allocation not given. Sampling occurred on day 63 after the first vaccine or placebo injection. Expression of Wuhan-strain SARS-CoV-2 spike came from the Ad26 vector that formed the vaccine. With 2 bases removed from V and 0 bases from J, the gap between germline ends came to 8 bases. Germline V lookup: CDR1 MNHEY, CDR2 SMNVEV (reference sequence). CDR3 length: 14 residues. TCRdb's copy holds only in-frame clones and misses some; the assay was immunoSEQ multiplex PCR. This table has about 410,000 clones, 89% appearing once.

The sequenced sample was peripheral blood, obtained in a trial of Ad26.COV2.S vaccine versus placebo. J is TRBJ2-7 and V is TRBV27, with D perhaps TRBD2 (6 bases). This receptor was obtained from a person between 18 and 65 years old who received the Ad26.COV2.S COVID-19 vaccine or a placebo. CDR3 sequence (DNA): TGTGCCAGCAGTTTAGGAGGGAGCTCCTACGAGCAGTACTTC. It is translated as CASSLGGSSYEQYF.